The source of this T cell receptor (beta chain) is a study of T cell responses to AZD1222 COVID-19 vaccine. The assay was immunoSEQ multiplex PCR, and TCRdb's table has in-frame clones only and misses some. This table holds 100,000 to 130,000 clones, roughly 90% found once. Germline values: CDR1 LGHDT, CDR2 YNNKEL (reference sequence). With 1 base removed from V and 7 bases from J, the gap between germline ends came to 7 bases. This CDR3 is 12 amino acids long. Study outcomes and limitations: The reported proportion of spike-specific TCRs targeting unmutated variant regions was nearly half. It was only after the peak T cell response that any repertoires were sampled. CD4 TCRs linked to vaccination spanned spike, dominating at 160-218 and 743-854. Females made up more of the donors, who were largely white British, and clonal diversity may have come out too low.

Worth noting for this clone: Its antigen is not known.

The receptor was derived from an adult in good health. V is TRBV3-1 (or the pseudogene TRBV3-2) and J is TRBJ1-2; D is uncertain. Sample: peripheral blood, taken on day 0 of MenACWY control vaccination. The chain's CDR3 is CASSQGGGGYTF. CDR3 nucleotides: TGTGCCAGCAGCCAAGGCGGTGGTGGCTACACCTTC.